A selection of T cell receptor beta chains follows, all from one sample in a study of cytomegalovirus exposure and HLA in healthy donors. Here immunoSEQ multiplex PCR was the method, and the copy in TCRdb shows in-frame clones only, minus some. The sample contains 90,000 or so clones, 65% of which appear only once. What was sequenced was PBMCs. These receptors were obtained from a boy aged 10-17 years in good health and CMV-seropositive. Each CDR3 is given with its conserved first and last residue. The D gene is left open where the match is weak. The size entry is marked missing in some rows and otherwise reads once, few, many or a size class.

TRBD2	.	TRBJ2-7	TRBV10-2	TGCGCCAGCAGTGTAGGTATTAGCGGGAGGACTAAAGCCTACGAGCAGTACTTC	CASSVGISGRTKAYEQYF
.	.	TRBJ1-1	TRBV29-1	TGCAGCGTTAACTCTTTTGAAGCTTTCTTT	CSVNSFEAFF
.	once	TRBJ1-2	TRBV6-4	TGTGCCAGCAGTGAAACCCACGGGAGTGGCTACACCTTC	CASSETHGSGYTF
.	few	TRBJ2-7	TRBV14	TGTGCCAGCAGCCAAGTTGACAGCGACGAGCAGTACTTC	CASSQVDSDEQYF
TRBD2	.	TRBJ2-7	TRBV19	TGTGCCAGTAGTAGCGCGGGACTAGCGGGGGACTACGAGCAGTACTTC	CASSSAGLAGDYEQYF
.	.	TRBJ1-3	TRBV5-1	TGCGCCAGCAGCCTTGGAGACTTCTCTGGAAACACCATATATTTT	CASSLGDFSGNTIYF
.	few	TRBJ1-1	TRBV6-5	TGTGCCAGCAGTTCCCCGGGGGGGGCTGGAGCTGAAGCTTTCTTT	CASSSPGGAGAEAFF
.	.	TRBJ2-2	TRBV12-2	TGTGCAAGTCGTCTAAGCCACAGGGTTAACACCGGGGAGCTGTTTTTT	CASRLSHRVNTGELFF
.	few	TRBJ2-2	TRBV5-1	TGCGCCAGCATGCCTGGGAGTACCGGGGAGCTGTTTTTT	CASMPGSTGELFF
.	.	TRBJ1-3	TRBV29-1	TGCAGCGTTACCGGGGGACGGCTTGGAAACACCATATATTTT	CSVTGGRLGNTIYF
TRBD2	once	TRBJ2-3	TRBV6-1	TGTGCCAGCAGTGGGTTAGCGGGGGGAATCACAGATACGCAGTATTTT	CASSGLAGGITDTQYF
.	.	TRBJ1-1	TRBV2	TGTGCCTCCCAGGGTGGCAGTAACACTGAAGCTTTCTTT	CASQGGSNTEAFF
.	.	TRBJ1-6	TRBV15	TGTGCCACCAGCAGGGAGGGAGGTAGTTCACCCCTCCACTTT	CATSREGGSSPLHF
TRBD1	.	TRBJ1-5	TRBV7-9	TGTGCCAGCAGCGCCGACAGGGAGATCAATCAGCCCCAGCATTTT	CASSADREINQPQHF
.	.	TRBJ2-7	TRBV19	TGTGCCAGTAGTATAGGTCCAGGACCCCAGGGAGAGCAGTACTTC	CASSIGPGPQGEQYF
TRBD1	.	TRBJ1-1	TRBV18	TGTGCCAGCTCACCTCAGGGGGACACTGAAGCTTTCTTT	CASSPQGDTEAFF
.	.	TRBJ2-1	TRBV6-1	TGTGCCAGCAGTGACCAGGGGTACAATGAGCAGTTCTTC	CASSDQGYNEQFF
.	many	TRBJ1-1	TRBV7-9	TGTGCCAGCAGCCTCTCTTTGGGAGACACTGAAGCTTTCTTT	CASSLSLGDTEAFF
.	.	TRBJ1-5	TRBV12-5	TGTGCTAGTGCCCCACAAGTCGGGCAGCCCCAGCATTTT	CASAPQVGQPQHF
.	.	TRBJ2-7	TRBV7-9	TGTGCCAGCAGCCCCCAATTTGCGACGGACAAATCCTACGAGCAGTACTTC	CASSPQFATDKSYEQYF
.	once	TRBJ1-2	TRBV18	TGTGCCAGCTCACCAAGGACAGCCTATGGCTACACCTTC	CASSPRTAYGYTF
TRBD1	few	TRBJ1-3	TRBV5-1	TGCGCCAGCAGCTCTGGACAGGGGAACACCATATATTTT	CASSSGQGNTIYF
.	.	TRBJ1-1	TRBV6-6	TGTGCCAGCCAGGGGTACAAGAACACTGAAGCTTTCTTT	CASQGYKNTEAFF
.	.	TRBJ2-7	TRBV6-5	TGTGCCACCAGTCGGGGTAGCGGCTACGAGCAGTACTTC	CATSRGSGYEQYF
.	.	TRBJ1-6	TRBV5-1	TGCGCCAGCAGCTTGGTAGACAGATCACCCCTCCACTTT	CASSLVDRSPLHF
.	.	TRBJ1-5	TRBV27	TGTGCCAGCAGTTTAATCCCCCCGGTGAGCAATCAGCCCCAGCATTTT	CASSLIPPVSNQPQHF